This T cell receptor (beta chain) was found in a study of CXCR3-negative and CXCR3-positive naive CD8 T cells. Preparation of TRB cDNA libraries relied on 5' RACE carrying UMI labels. From its re-call of the 5' RACE reads, TCRdb lists each CDR3 protein once, without DNA. The clone table shows fewer than 80,000 distinct CDR3 sequences, with the ten largest holding roughly 4.2%. The CDR3 loop spans 14 amino acids. The V gene's germline CDR1 is MNHEY and CDR2 SVGEGT. CD45RO-CCR7+CD27+CD95- characterized naive CD8+ T cells. This TCR was recovered from a human donor in good health. Some clones in this sample may be carry-over from other donors' samples. The chain is built from TRBV6-2 or TRBV6-3 and TRBJ2-1. The specimen sequenced was naive CXCR3- CD8+ T cells from blood. Subset denoted: CD45RO-CCR7+CD27+CD95- naive CD8+ T cells lacking CXCR3 (TNR3-). CDR3 sequence: CASSDGSIYNEQFF.